This is a list of T cell receptor beta chains from one sample in a study of cytomegalovirus exposure and HLA in healthy donors. TCRdb keeps only in-frame clones here, not all; method: immunoSEQ multiplex PCR. The sample has 200,000 to 300,000 clones; around 87% are singletons. The sample was PBMCs. These receptors were taken from a woman aged 25 to 39 in good health and CMV-seropositive. The CDR3 runs from the conserved cysteine through the conserved F or W. The D gene is left open where the match is weak. Size values are once, few and many counts, or a class for expanded clones, and some rows have none.

d_gene	abundance	j_gene	v_gene	CDR3nt	CDR3aa
NA	once	TRBJ1-4	TRBV19	TGTGCCAGTAGGGCCCCACACAGGGAGGGCAATGAAAAACTGTTTTTT	CASRAPHREGNEKLFF
TRBD1	NA	TRBJ1-4	TRBV5-1	TGCGCCAGCAGCGTGAACAGGGGTAATGAAAAACTGTTTTTT	CASSVNRGNEKLFF
TRBD1	NA	TRBJ1-2	TRBV28	TGTGCCAGCAGTTTAACGCTAGTAGGGGGCGGCTACACCTTC	CASSLTLVGGGYTF
NA	NA	TRBJ2-7	TRBV5-4	TGTGCCAGCAGCTTGGACCGAGTTTGGGAGCAGTACTTC	CASSLDRVWEQYF
NA	once	TRBJ1-1	TRBV19	TGTGCCAGTAGTATGGAGGATGGTGCGGAAGCTTTCTTT	CASSMEDGAEAFF
TRBD1	NA	TRBJ2-7	TRBV6-5	TGTGCCAGCAGTACCAGGACAGGGTCCTACGAGCAGTACTTC	CASSTRTGSYEQYF
TRBD2	NA	TRBJ2-7	TRBV9	TGTGCCAGCAGCCCCGGGACTAGTGGTTACGAGCAGTACTTC	CASSPGTSGYEQYF
TRBD1	NA	TRBJ2-7	TRBV5-4	TGTGCCAGCAGCGGCCGGGACAGGGGTTCCTACGAGCAGTACTTC	CASSGRDRGSYEQYF
NA	few	TRBJ1-1	TRBV5-6	TGTGCCAGCAGCTGGGTGGGGTGGACAGCGGGGGTCACTGAAGCTTTCTTT	CASSWVGWTAGVTEAFF
TRBD2	NA	TRBJ2-1	TRBV7-8	TGTGCCAGCAGCTTCGACCTCCTAGCGGGAGTCAGGAATGAGCAGTTCTTC	CASSFDLLAGVRNEQFF
TRBD2	NA	TRBJ2-7	TRBV5-4	TGTGCCAGCAGCCTGTGGGGGGCGGGAGGGCCCGAGCAGTACTTC	CASSLWGAGGPEQYF
NA	NA	TRBJ2-7	TRBV5-8	TGTGCCAGCAGCTCCTTAGGGGGGGACGAAAGCTCCTACGAGCAGTACTTC	CASSSLGGDESSYEQYF
TRBD1	NA	TRBJ2-5	TRBV6-5	TGTGCCAGCAGCCTAATGACAGGGGAAGAGACCCAGTACTTC	CASSLMTGEETQYF
NA	few	TRBJ1-5	TRBV30	TGTGCCTGGAGCGACGAAAGGGCGGGACAGCCCCAGCATTTT	CAWSDERAGQPQHF
NA	NA	TRBJ1-4	TRBV28	TGTGCCAGCAGCCTGATCACGTCCACAGGGACCGGTAATGAAAAACTGTTTTTT	CASSLITSTGTGNEKLFF
TRBD1	NA	TRBJ1-1	TRBV18	TGTGCCAGCTCACGGGACAGAAACACTGAAGCTTTCTTT	CASSRDRNTEAFF
TRBD1	few	TRBJ1-1	TRBV6-5	TGTGCCAGCAAAAAACCAGGGGGGAACACTGAAGCTTTCTTT	CASKKPGGNTEAFF
NA	NA	TRBJ2-7	TRBV25-1	TGTGCCAGCAGTGACAGATACGAGCAGTACTTC	CASSDRYEQYF
TRBD2	NA	TRBJ2-7	TRBV30	TGTGCCTGGAGTGTCTATCGTACTAGCGGGTATGAAGATTCCTACGAGCAGTACTTC	CAWSVYRTSGYEDSYEQYF
NA	NA	TRBJ2-1	TRBV6-4	TGTGCCAGCAGAGACCCGCATAAGGGGAATGAGCAGTTCTTC	CASRDPHKGNEQFF
TRBD1	NA	TRBJ1-3	TRBV4-2	TGTGCCAGCAGCCACTCATCCGGGACAGGGGTTCCCAACACCATATATTTT	CASSHSSGTGVPNTIYF
TRBD1	NA	TRBJ2-3	TRBV6-6	TGTGCCAGCAGGCTGGGACAGGTCCCCGATACGCAGTATTTT	CASRLGQVPDTQYF
TRBD2	NA	TRBJ2-1	TRBV19	TGTGCCAGTAGTGAGACTAGCGGGAGAAGTGGGAATGAGCAGTTCTTC	CASSETSGRSGNEQFF
TRBD2	NA	TRBJ2-2	TRBV5-1	TGCGCCAGCAGCTTGGAGCTAGCGGGAAGGACCGGGGAGCTGTTTTTT	CASSLELAGRTGELFF
NA	NA	TRBJ2-1	TRBV7-7	TGTGCCAGCAGCTTAGATGCTAGCTCCGATGAGCAGTTCTTC	CASSLDASSDEQFF
TRBD1	NA	TRBJ1-2	TRBV7-9	TGTGCCAGCAGCCCGATATACGGGACAGAGGCAGATGGCTACACCTTC	CASSPIYGTEADGYTF
NA	NA	TRBJ2-7	TRBV19	TGTGCCAGTAGTAGGACAGGGGCGGGAGGACTAGCGGTTTACGAGCAGTACTTC	CASSRTGAGGLAVYEQYF
NA	NA	TRBJ2-7	TRBV19	TGTGCCAGTAGTCCCTCCGGGTTGGGTTCCCGCGAGCAGTACTTC	CASSPSGLGSREQYF
NA	once	TRBJ2-3	TRBV30	TGTGCCTGGAGGGACGCAGGGTTTACGCAGTATTTT	CAWRDAGFTQYF
NA	NA	TRBJ2-3	TRBV13	TGTGCCAGCAGCTTGGCCCATACGCAGTATTTT	CASSLAHTQYF
TRBD2	once	TRBJ2-3	TRBV19	TGTGCCAGTAGTCCCCCCCTCGGGACTAGCGGGATTCCAGATACGCAGTATTTT	CASSPPLGTSGIPDTQYF
NA	NA	TRBJ1-4	TRBV6-6	TGTGCCAGCAGTTACCCCTGGGGGGTGGATGAAAAACTGTTTTTT	CASSYPWGVDEKLFF
NA	NA	TRBJ2-1	TRBV27	TGTGCCAGCAGTAGGCAGGGGAACTACAATGAGCAGTTCTTC	CASSRQGNYNEQFF
TRBD2	few	TRBJ2-2	TRBV7-9	TGTGCCAGCAGCTTGGGGACTAGCGGGAGTCTGGACACCGGGGAGCTGTTTTTT	CASSLGTSGSLDTGELFF
TRBD2	once	TRBJ2-7	TRBV5-4	TGTGCCAGCGGAATAGCGGGAGACCCATACTACGAGCAGTACTTC	CASGIAGDPYYEQYF
NA	NA	TRBJ2-2	TRBV6-1	TGTGCCAGCAGTGGCCTAGGATCGAACACCGGGGAGCTGTTTTTT	CASSGLGSNTGELFF
NA	once	TRBJ2-5	TRBV19	TGTGCCAGTAGTATCTACGCGGGGGCCCAAGAGACCCAGTACTTC	CASSIYAGAQETQYF
NA	NA	TRBJ2-1	TRBV18	TGTGCCAGCTCACGGGAGGGGGATAGTGAGCAGTTCTTC	CASSREGDSEQFF
NA	NA	TRBJ1-1	TRBV28	TGTGCCAGCAGCCGGGGGGGGCTGGGTACTGAAGCTTTCTTT	CASSRGGLGTEAFF
NA	NA	TRBJ2-1	TRBV18	TGTGCCAGCTCACTTAACAGGGACGCGGAGTTCTTC	CASSLNRDAEFF
NA	once	TRBJ1-1	TRBV7-9	TGTGCCAGCAGCTTACCCAGCCTAGGGAGCCCCGACACTGAAGCTTTCTTT	CASSLPSLGSPDTEAFF
TRBD1	NA	TRBJ1-1	TRBV18	TGTGCCAGCTCAGGGACAGGGGTGAACACTGAAGCTTTCTTT	CASSGTGVNTEAFF
NA	NA	TRBJ2-7	TRBV6-5	TGTGCCAGCACTAGACTAGGAATGTACGAGCAGTACTTC	CASTRLGMYEQYF